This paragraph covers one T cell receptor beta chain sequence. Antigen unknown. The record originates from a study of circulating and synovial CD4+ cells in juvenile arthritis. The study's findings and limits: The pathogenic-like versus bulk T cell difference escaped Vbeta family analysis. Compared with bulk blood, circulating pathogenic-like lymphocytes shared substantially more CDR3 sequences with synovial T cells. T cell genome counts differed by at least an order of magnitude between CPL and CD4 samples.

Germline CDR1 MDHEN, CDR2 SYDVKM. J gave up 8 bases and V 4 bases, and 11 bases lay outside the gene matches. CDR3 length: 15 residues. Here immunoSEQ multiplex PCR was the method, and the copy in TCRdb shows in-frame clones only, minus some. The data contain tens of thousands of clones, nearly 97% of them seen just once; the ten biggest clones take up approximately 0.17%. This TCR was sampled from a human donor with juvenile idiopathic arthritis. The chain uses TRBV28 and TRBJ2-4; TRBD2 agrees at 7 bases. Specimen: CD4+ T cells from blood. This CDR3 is CASSSLGTRGDIQYF. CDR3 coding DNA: TGTGCCAGCAGTTCCCTAGGGACCCGGGGGGACATTCAGTACTTC.